Presented here are 15 T cell receptor beta chains from one specimen sequenced in a study of T cell changes during pregnancy in multiple sclerosis. Profiled with immunoSEQ multiplex PCR; TCRdb holds only in-frame clones, not every one. The sample consists of under 80,000 clones, more than 85% of them appearing once. The sequencing used peripheral blood, collected in the second trimester of pregnancy. The receptors shown here come from a female donor with multiple sclerosis, enrolled in a pregnancy study.

The chain couples TRBV18 to TRBJ2-7; D may be TRBD1 (5 bases). Germline CDR1 KGHSH, CDR2 LQKENI. V dropped 3 bases and J dropped 5 bases, with 17 bases sitting between them. This CDR3 contains 15 residues. CDR3 protein: CASSPLAQGFNEQYF. DNA for the CDR3: TGTGCCAGCTCACCCCTCGCTCAGGGATTTAACGAGCAGTACTTC.

The chain joins TRBV27 to TRBJ1-2, with D perhaps TRBD1 (6 bases). Per germline, CDR1 MNHEY and CDR2 SMNVEV (reference sequence). V lost 7 bases to trimming and J lost 3 bases, with 15 bases between them. This CDR3 is 14 amino acids long. CDR3 nucleotide sequence: TGTGCCAGCACCAAAAGGGGGGGAGACTATGGCTACACCTTC. It specifies CASTKRGGDYGYTF.

The gene calls are TRBV5-1 and TRBJ2-3; weak D call: TRBD1 (5 bases). The CDR3 contains 15 residues. CDR1 and CDR2 from the germline V gene are SGHRS and YFSETQ. The V gene lost 4 bases and the J gene lost 0 bases, with 12 bases spanning the gap. Here the CDR3 DNA reads TGCGCCAGCAGCCGCAGGGTCACTAGCACAGATACGCAGTATTTT. This gives the protein CASSRRVTSTDTQYF.

The rearrangement uses TRBV2 and TRBJ1-1; 9 bases align to TRBD1. Germline CDR1 and CDR2: SNHLY and FYNNEI. V lost 5 bases to trimming and J lost 1 base; unmatched junction nucleotides: 5. The CDR3 is made up of 15 amino acids. The DNA for the CDR3 is TGTGCCAGCAGTCAACAGGGGGCCGAGAACACTGAAGCTTTCTTT. This encodes CASSQQGAENTEAFF.

V and J are TRBV7-6 and TRBJ1-5, with 9 bases matching TRBD1. Per the germline V gene, CDR1 is SGHVS and CDR2 is FNYEAQ. Trimming took 5 bases from V and 7 from J; bases not matched to a gene: 6. CDR3 size: 14 residues. The CDR3 nucleotides read TGTGCCAGCAGCCAGGGACAGGGTGGGCAGCCCCAGCATTTT. Encoded protein: CASSQGQGGQPQHF.

This rearrangement joins TRBV19 to TRBJ1-5, with D possibly TRBD1 on 6 matching bases. The CDR3 covers 15 residues. With 4 bases removed from V and 4 bases from J, the gap between germline ends came to 14 bases. Germline-derived CDR1 and CDR2 are LNHDA and SQIVND (reference sequence). The CDR3, as DNA: TGTGCCAGTAGTACATACGGGACACTAAATCAGCCCCAGCATTTT. Translating it yields CASSTYGTLNQPQHF.

This clone was found a few times. The rearrangement links TRBV13 to TRBJ1-6, with D maybe TRBD1 (6 bases). With 7 bases removed from V and 6 bases from J, the gap between germline ends came to 16 bases. Germline V gene lookup returns CDR1 PRHDT and CDR2 FYEKMQ (reference sequence). The CDR3 is 15 residues long. The CDR3 spells CASTRDRLSNSPLHF. CDR3 nucleotide sequence: TGTGCCAGCACCCGCGACAGGCTGAGTAATTCACCCCTCCACTTT.

V usage is TRBV19 and J usage is TRBJ1-4; a weak D match, TRBD1 (5 bases). This CDR3 is 15 amino acids long. V lost 3 bases and J lost 3, with 11 bases in between. Germline lookup yields CDR1 LNHDA and CDR2 SQIVND (reference sequence). This CDR3 is CASSMARQSNEKLFF. In DNA form, the CDR3 reads TGTGCCAGTAGTATGGCGCGACAGTCTAATGAAAAACTGTTTTTT.

V gene TRBV5-6 combines with J gene TRBJ2-1; 9 bases match TRBD1. There are 17 residues in the CDR3. The V gene end was trimmed by 6 bases and the J gene end by 5 bases; junction bases not matched to a gene: 15. CDR1 is SGHDT, CDR2 YYEEEE, per germline. Here the CDR3 DNA reads TGTGCCAGCACCAGATTATCCGGGACAGGGTCAGACAATGAGCAGTTCTTC. It translates to CASTRLSGTGSDNEQFF.

This chain joins TRBV19 and TRBJ2-4, with TRBD2 as a possible D gene (6 bases). Germline lookup yields CDR1 LNHDA and CDR2 SQIVND (reference sequence). V lost 3 bases and J 2 bases, leaving 20 bases between the germline ends. The CDR3 has 18 residues. Here the CDR3 DNA reads TGTGCCAGTAGTATCGCGGGCCTAAGCGGCGGGACCAAAAACATTCAGTACTTC. Translating it yields CASSIAGLSGGTKNIQYF.

The chain employs TRBV7-8 and TRBJ2-7; TRBD2 matches at 7 bases. Trimming took 0 bases from V and 9 from J; bases not matched to a gene: 14. Per the germline V gene, CDR1 is SGHVS and CDR2 is FQNEAQ. This CDR3 contains 16 residues. Here the CDR3 reads CASSLAWGGSAPRQYF. The CDR3 region has the DNA TGTGCCAGCAGCTTAGCGTGGGGGGGATCCGCACCACGGCAGTACTTC.

This chain connects TRBV6-1 to TRBJ1-2, with 8 positions matching TRBD1. The germline gives CDR1 MNHNS, CDR2 SASEGT. Trimming removed 3 bases from V and 13 bases from J; junction bases left unmatched: 7. The CDR3 has 12 amino acids. CDR3 nucleotides: TGTGCCAGCAGTGAGTCAGGGGGCGATTTCACCTTC. Its translation is CASSESGGDFTF.

This sequence joins TRBV9 and TRBJ1-1, with D unclear. Germline assignment: CDR1 SGDLS and CDR2 YYNGEE. V lost 0 bases and J 4 bases, leaving 10 bases between the germline ends. The CDR3 runs to 14 residues. In DNA form, the CDR3 reads TGTGCCAGCAGCGTAGCTTCTCAACTCACTGAAGCTTTCTTT. Amino acids: CASSVASQLTEAFF.

The gene calls are TRBV5-1 and TRBJ1-2, with TRBD1 as a possible D gene (6 bases). Germline CDR1 SGHRS, CDR2 YFSETQ. V shed 4 bases and J shed 3 bases, with 10 bases lying between them. This CDR3 comprises 13 residues. Written as DNA, the CDR3 is TGCGCCAGCAGCCCGGACAGATACTATGGCTACACCTTC. Its translation is CASSPDRYYGYTF.

V and J are TRBV5-6 and TRBJ2-3; D is unresolved. The CDR3 is 17 amino acids. Deletions cut 1 base from V and 4 bases from J, with 19 bases between. CDR1 SGHDT and CDR2 YYEEEE come from the germline V gene. CDR3 sequence reads: CASSLYLVRLGPDTQYF. The CDR3 DNA reads TGTGCCAGCAGCTTGTATCTAGTCCGGCTGGGTCCAGATACGCAGTATTTT.